These 8 T cell receptor beta chains originate from one sample sequenced in a study of OX40 agonist ivuxolimab in advanced cancers. The table came from immunoSEQ multiplex PCR; TCRdb's copy has only in-frame clones and leaves some out. The sample has about 68,000 clones, around 93% seen once; the top ten hold 1.1%. Sequenced material: CD4+ or CD8+ T cells sorted from blood, taken in a trial of the OX40 agonist ivuxolimab. Receptors were obtained from an adult with an advanced solid tumor such as melanoma, head and neck, liver or kidney cancer.

The chain joins TRBV30 to TRBJ2-1, with D uncertain. V gave up 0 bases and J gave up 8 bases, with 14 bases separating them. The CDR3 has 14 amino acids. CDR1 is GTSNPN, CDR2 SVGIG, per germline (reference sequence). CDR3 loop: CAWSVGYSLHEQFF. The CDR3 bases are TGTGCCTGGAGTGTAGGCTATAGTCTCCATGAGCAGTTCTTC.

This clone was detected once. This rearrangement joins TRBV7-2 to TRBJ1-2, with 7 nucleotides matching TRBD1. Unmatched junction bases numbered 8, after V lost 5 bases and J lost 5 bases. The CDR3 has 14 amino acids. CDR1 is SGHTA and CDR2 is FQGNSA in the germline V gene. DNA of the CDR3: TGTGCCAGCAGCCCCACAGGGGAAGGGTATGGCTACACCTTC. This codes for CASSPTGEGYGYTF.

The chain has TRBV6-1 and TRBJ2-7; 11 bases are a match to TRBD2. This CDR3 is 15 amino acids long. V gave up 6 bases and J gave up 2 bases; unmatched junction bases: 6. The germline V gene encodes CDR1 MNHNS and CDR2 SASEGT. The CDR3 sequence is CASRPTSGRTYEQYF. CDR3 DNA: TGTGCCAGCAGACCCACTAGCGGGAGAACCTACGAGCAGTACTTC.

V is TRBV19 and J is TRBJ2-3; 11 bases agree with TRBD2. The CDR3 is 16 amino acids. Trimming removed 5 bases from V and 6 bases from J; junction bases left unmatched: 10. Germline assignment: CDR1 LNHDA and CDR2 SQIVND (reference sequence). CDR3 in amino acids: CASSLLSGGAIDTQYF. The CDR3 region has the DNA TGTGCCAGTAGTCTCCTTAGCGGGGGGGCCATTGATACGCAGTATTTT.

The chain uses TRBV30 and TRBJ2-5; TRBD2 might be the D (6 bases). Germline values: CDR1 GTSNPN, CDR2 SVGIG (reference sequence). CDR3 length: 18 amino acids. The V gene lost 4 bases and the J gene lost 4 bases, with 28 bases spanning the gap. CDR3 residues: CAWTSNPKASDRTETQYF. CDR3 nucleotide sequence: TGTGCCTGGACCTCGAACCCAAAGGCTAGCGATCGTACAGAGACCCAGTACTTC.

The V call is TRBV30, the J call TRBJ1-6; 7 bases are shared with TRBD1. This CDR3 has 13 residues. The germline CDR1 and CDR2 sequences are GTSNPN and SVGIG (reference sequence). The V segment lost 2 bases and the J segment 6 bases; nucleotides outside the gene matches: 1. The CDR3 region is CAWSRQGNSPLHF. CDR3 DNA sequence: TGTGCCTGGAGTAGACAGGGTAATTCACCCCTCCACTTT.

The chain recombines TRBV2 with TRBJ1-4, with D unclear. Germline assignment: CDR1 SNHLY and CDR2 FYNNEI. The ends were cut back, 8 bases at V and 4 bases at J, with 11 bases in the middle. This CDR3 spans 13 amino acids. The CDR3 is CASQADLNEKLFF. The CDR3 nucleotides are TGTGCCAGCCAGGCGGACCTTAATGAAAAACTGTTTTTT.

V usage is TRBV5-4 and J usage is TRBJ2-2, with 11 bases matching TRBD2. V gave up 3 bases and J gave up 5 bases; unmatched junction bases: 0. This CDR3 spans 14 amino acids. Per germline, CDR1 SGHNT and CDR2 YYREEE (reference sequence). CDR3 in amino acids: CASSSSGRTGELFF. DNA of the CDR3: TGTGCCAGCAGCTCTAGCGGGAGGACCGGGGAGCTGTTTTTT.